This T cell receptor (beta chain) was profiled in a study of blood T cell repertoires in COVID-19. V shed 5 bases, J shed 4 bases, and the junction held 9 bases outside the gene matches. CDR3 size: 17 residues. Germline lookup yields CDR1 MNHEY and CDR2 SMNVEV (reference sequence). The data were produced by immunoSEQ multiplex PCR, yet TCRdb's version contains in-frame clones alone and is incomplete. The table lists about 220,000 clones, 84% of them singletons, with 6.8% in the top ten. This sequence was found in a woman in her forties who had recovered from COVID-19. Sequencing used PBMCs or T cells enriched from blood (not recorded which). V gene TRBV27 combines with J gene TRBJ2-6; TRBD1 agrees at 9 bases. The CDR3 protein is CASSIYTGGTGANVLTF. The CDR3 bases are TGTGCCAGCAGTATATACACAGGGGGCACCGGGGCCAACGTCCTGACTTTC.